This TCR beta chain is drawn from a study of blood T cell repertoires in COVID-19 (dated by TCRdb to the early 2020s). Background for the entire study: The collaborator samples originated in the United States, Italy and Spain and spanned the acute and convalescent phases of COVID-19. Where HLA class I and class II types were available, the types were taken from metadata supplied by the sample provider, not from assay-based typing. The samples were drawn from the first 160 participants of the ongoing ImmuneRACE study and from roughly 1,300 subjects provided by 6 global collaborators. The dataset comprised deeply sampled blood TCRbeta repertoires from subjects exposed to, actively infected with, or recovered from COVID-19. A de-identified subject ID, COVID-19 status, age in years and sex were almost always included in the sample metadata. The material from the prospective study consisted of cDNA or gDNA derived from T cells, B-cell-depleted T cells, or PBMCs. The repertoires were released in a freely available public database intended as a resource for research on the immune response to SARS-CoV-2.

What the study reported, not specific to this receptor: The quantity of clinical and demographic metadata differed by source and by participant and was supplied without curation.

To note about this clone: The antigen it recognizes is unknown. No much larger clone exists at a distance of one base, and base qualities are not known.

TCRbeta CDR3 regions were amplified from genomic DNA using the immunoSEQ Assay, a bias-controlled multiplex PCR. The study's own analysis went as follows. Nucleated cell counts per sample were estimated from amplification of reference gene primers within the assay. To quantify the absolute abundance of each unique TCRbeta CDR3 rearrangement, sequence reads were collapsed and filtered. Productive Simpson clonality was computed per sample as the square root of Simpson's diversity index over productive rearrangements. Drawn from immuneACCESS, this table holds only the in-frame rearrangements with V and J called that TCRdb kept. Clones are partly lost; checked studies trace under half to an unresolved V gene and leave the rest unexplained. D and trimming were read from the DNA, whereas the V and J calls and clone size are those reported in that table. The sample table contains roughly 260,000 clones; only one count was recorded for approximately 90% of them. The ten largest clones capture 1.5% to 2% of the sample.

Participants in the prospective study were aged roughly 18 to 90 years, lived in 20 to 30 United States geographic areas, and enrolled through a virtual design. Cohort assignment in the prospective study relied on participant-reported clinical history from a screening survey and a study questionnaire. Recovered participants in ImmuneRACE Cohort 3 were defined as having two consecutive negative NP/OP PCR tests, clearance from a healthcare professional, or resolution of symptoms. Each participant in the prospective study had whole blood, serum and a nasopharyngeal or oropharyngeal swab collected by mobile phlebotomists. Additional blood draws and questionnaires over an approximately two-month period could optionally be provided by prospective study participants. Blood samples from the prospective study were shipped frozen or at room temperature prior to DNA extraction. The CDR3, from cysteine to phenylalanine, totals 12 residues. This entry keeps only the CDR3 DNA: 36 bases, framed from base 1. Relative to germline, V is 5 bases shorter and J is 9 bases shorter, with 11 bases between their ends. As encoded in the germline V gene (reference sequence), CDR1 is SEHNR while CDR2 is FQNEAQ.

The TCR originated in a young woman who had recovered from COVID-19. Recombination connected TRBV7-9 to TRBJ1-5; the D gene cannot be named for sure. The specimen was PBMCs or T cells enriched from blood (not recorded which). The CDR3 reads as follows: CASSLSGGPQHF. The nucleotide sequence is TGTGCCAGCAGCCTGAGCGGAGGGCCCCAGCATTTT.